This T cell receptor beta chain was sequenced in a study of molecular identifiers for immune sequencing clone quantification. TCRdb re-called the PCR reads through MiXCR, storing one row per CDR3 protein. The sample yields about 510,000 distinct CDR3 sequences, about a fifth seen once. The germline CDR1 and CDR2 sequences are LGHNA and YNFKEQ. The CDR3 totals 16 residues. With 0 bases clipped from V and 6 bases from J, the junction kept 7 bases outside the gene matches. The sequenced sample was naive CD8+ T cells from blood, with Jurkat cell RNA spiked in. Subset specified: FACS-sorted CD8+CD4-CCR7+CD45RA+ naive T cells. V usage is TRBV4-2 and J usage is TRBJ2-7; 11 positions agree with TRBD2. The clonotype comes from a human donor in good health. Some libraries in this study had Jurkat cell RNA spiked in. In DNA form, the CDR3 reads TGTGCCAGCAGCCAAGATCGTCTAGCGGGAGGTATCGAGCAGTACTTC. Amino acids: CASSQDRLAGGIEQYF.